What follows are 23 T cell receptor beta chains derived from one specimen sequenced in a study of T cells in Graves' hyperthyroidism and ophthalmopathy. TCR beta CDR3 regions were amplified from RNA transcripts. Primed by the HTBI set, a first-round RT-PCR was run on the TCR CDR3. TCRdb re-analysed the multiplex PCR reads in MiXCR, keeping a single row per CDR3 protein. The sample holds 700,000 or so distinct CDR3 sequences, around 13% seen once. The sequenced sample consisted of blood. The source of these receptors is a woman between 50 and 59 years old with Graves' ophthalmopathy.

In this sample, this clonotype turned up many times. This chain connects TRBV20-1 to TRBJ2-7; a possible D gene is TRBD1 (5 bases). CDR1 is DFQATT, CDR2 SNEGSKA, per germline (reference sequence). The CDR3 has 15 amino acids. Trimming took 0 bases from V and 0 from J, leaving 12 bases between them. This CDR3 reads CSARDLRAASYEQYF. Written as DNA, the CDR3 is TGCAGTGCTAGAGATCTCAGGGCGGCCTCCTACGAGCAGTACTTC.

Ten or more counts support this clonotype. The chain combines TRBV7-9 with TRBJ2-1; TRBD2 might be the D (5 bases). The germline gives CDR1 SEHNR, CDR2 FQNEAQ (reference sequence). This CDR3 is 15 amino acids long. Trimming shortened V by 1 base and J by 6 bases, and 13 bases separated the two germline ends. The CDR3 nucleotides are TGTGCCAGCAGCTTAGGTCTAGCATTTGCCAATGAGCAGTTCTTC. Amino acids: CASSLGLAFANEQFF.

This clonotype has a count of ten or more. This chain connects TRBV27 to TRBJ2-3; D is unclear. Germline assignment: CDR1 MNHEY and CDR2 SMNVEV (reference sequence). CDR3 length: 14 residues. Trimming took 4 bases from V and 5 from J, leaving 13 bases between them. CDR3 coding DNA: TGTGCCAGCAGTTCCGAGATCGTGGGAGATACGCAGTATTTT. Translated, it gives CASSSEIVGDTQYF.

This clonotype turned up a few times. Compared with germline, one end of the junction differs, possibly owing to a read error. CDR3 in amino acids: CASGLRASGTYNEQFF. The DNA of the CDR3 is TGTGCCAGCGGCTTAAGGGCTAGCGGGACGTACAATGAGCAGTTCTTC. The chain joins TRBV7-2 to TRBJ2-1; 9 positions agree with TRBD2. The CDR3 totals 16 residues. CDR1 and CDR2 from the germline V gene are SGHTA and FQGNSA.

This clonotype was counted at least ten times. V gene TRBV12-3 or TRBV12-4 combines with J gene TRBJ1-2; no clear D. The V end lost 2 bases, the J end lost 0 bases, and 7 bases lay between the germline ends. The CDR3 covers 14 residues. CDR3 sequence: CASSLRTANYGYTF. CDR3 nucleotides: TGTGCCAGCAGTTTAAGAACAGCTAACTATGGCTACACCTTC.

This clonotype appeared many times. The chain recombines TRBV6-2 or TRBV6-3 with TRBJ2-1; 13 positions agree with TRBD2. The CDR3 runs to 19 residues. Germline CDR1 reads MNHEY; CDR2 reads SVGEGT. J lost 3 bases, V lost 6 bases, and 14 bases had no gene match. The CDR3: CASSPGLAGEHSHYNEQFF. The CDR3 DNA reads as TGTGCCAGCAGCCCCGGACTAGCGGGAGAGCACAGTCACTACAATGAGCAGTTCTTC.

This clonotype was seen ten or more times. The chain combines TRBV28 with TRBJ2-5; TRBD2 aligns across 10 bases. The CDR3 length is 15 residues. The germline CDR1 and CDR2 sequences are MDHEN and SYDVKM. The J segment lost 5 bases and the V segment lost 6 bases, leaving 9 bases of the junction unmatched. CDR3 residues: CASSPLGAGGETQYF. DNA for the CDR3: TGTGCCAGCAGCCCCCTCGGAGCGGGAGGGGAGACCCAGTACTTC.

At least ten counts were recorded for this clonotype. The V gene is TRBV7-2, the J gene TRBJ2-2; 7 bases agree with TRBD1. CDR1 and CDR2 (germline): SGHTA, FQGNSA. This CDR3 contains 17 residues. V gave up 1 base and J gave up 6 bases; unmatched junction bases: 11. CDR3 bases: TGTGCCAGCAGCTTAGGACAGGGAAGGGTTGAGTCCGGGGAGCTGTTTTTT. It codes for CASSLGQGRVESGELFF.

This clonotype has just a few counts. V and J are TRBV7-3 and TRBJ2-1, with 8 bases that match TRBD2. From germline, CDR1 is SGHTA and CDR2 FQGTGA. Unmatched junction bases numbered 5, after V lost 4 bases and J lost 6 bases. There are 14 residues in the CDR3. CDR3 region: CASSSAGVGNEQFF. DNA for the CDR3: TGTGCCAGCAGCTCAGCGGGAGTTGGCAATGAGCAGTTCTTC.

This clonotype showed up many times. The rearrangement joins TRBV7-2 to TRBJ2-7, with TRBD1 as a possible D gene (5 bases). Germline CDR1 is SGHTA and CDR2 is FQGNSA. CDR3 length: 14 amino acids. Trimming stripped 5 bases from V and 3 bases from J, with 14 bases between. The CDR3 loop reads CASSLRTNLYEQYF. The CDR3 DNA is TGTGCCAGCAGCCTTAGGACAAACCTCTACGAGCAGTACTTC.

The gene calls are TRBV7-3 and TRBJ1-5; D ambiguous. Germline V CDR1 and CDR2: SGHTA, FQGTGA. Trimming pared 5 bases from V and 6 bases from J, leaving 11 bases between. This CDR3 is 13 amino acids long. CDR3 residues: CASSLKVGQPQHF. Here the CDR3 DNA reads TGTGCCAGCAGCCTAAAAGTGGGTCAGCCCCAGCATTTT.

This chain links TRBV4-2 with TRBJ1-2; no reliable D call. V was pared by 1 base and J by 0 bases, with 15 bases between. Germline V lookup: CDR1 LGHNA, CDR2 YNFKEQ. The CDR3 spans 17 residues. CDR3 bases: TGTGCCAGCAGCCAAGTTTTCAAGGACGGAACTAACTATGGCTACACCTTC. Its protein product is CASSQVFKDGTNYGYTF.

This clonotype was picked up many times. The chain combines TRBV28 with TRBJ2-7; D is uncertain. V lost 6 bases and J 3 bases, leaving 12 bases between the germline ends. The CDR3 spans 13 residues. CDR1 and CDR2 from the germline V gene are MDHEN and SYDVKM. For the CDR3, the DNA is TGTGCCAGCAGCCAAGTCCTTAACTACGAGCAGTACTTC. Translating it yields CASSQVLNYEQYF.

At least ten counts were recorded for this clonotype. The chain recombines TRBV11-2 with TRBJ1-1; the D gene is possibly TRBD1 (6 bases). The germline V gene has CDR1 SGHAT and CDR2 FQNNGV. The CDR3 totals 15 residues. Trimming removed 3 bases from V and 1 base from J, with 12 bases in between. CDR3 sequence: CASSLRGVGNTEAFF. The CDR3 region has the DNA TGTGCCAGCAGCTTGAGGGGGGTTGGGAACACTGAAGCTTTCTTT.

The chain employs TRBV24-1 and TRBJ2-5; the D gene could be TRBD1 or TRBD2 (6 bases each). Trimming took 1 base from V and 9 from J, leaving 20 bases between them. Germline loops: CDR1 KGHDR, CDR2 SFDVKD. The CDR3 is made up of 16 amino acids. The CDR3 here is CATSDFSNRVGEAQYF. CDR3 nucleotide sequence: TGTGCCACCAGTGATTTCTCCAACAGGGTTGGGGAGGCCCAGTACTTC.

Many counts were recorded for this clonotype. The chain is built from TRBV7-2 and TRBJ2-2; TRBD1 aligns across 7 bases. J lost 4 bases, V lost 8 bases, and 10 bases had no gene match. This CDR3 contains 15 residues. Germline loops: CDR1 SGHTA, CDR2 FQGNSA. CDR3 DNA: TGTGCCAGCCAGAATAGGGGGCTAGGCACCGGGGAGCTGTTTTTT. Protein product: CASQNRGLGTGELFF.

This clonotype was recorded at least ten times. CDR3 residues: CASSFFGQGVSTDTQYF. CDR3 in DNA: TGTGCCAGCAGTTTTTTCGGACAGGGCGTGTCGACAGATACGCAGTATTTT. This sequence joins TRBV28 and TRBJ2-3; 8 positions match TRBD1. This CDR3 spans 17 amino acids. Germline V gene lookup returns CDR1 MDHEN and CDR2 SYDVKM. The ends lost 3 bases at V and 3 bases at J; junction bases unmatched: 11.

The CDR3 nucleotides read TGTGCCAGCAGCCAGGACTTGACTGGAAACACCATATATTTT. The encoded protein is CASSQDLTGNTIYF. The J gene is TRBJ1-3, the V gene TRBV14; D is uncertain. The CDR3 length is 14 residues. V lost 3 bases, J lost 2 bases, and 8 bases lay in between. Germline-derived CDR1 and CDR2 are SGHDN and FVKESK. Full variable domain (rest looked up from reference TRBV14 and TRBJ1-3): EAGVTQFPSHSVIEKGQTVTLRCDPISGHDNLYWYRRVMGKEIKFLLHFVKESKQDESGMPNNRFLAERTGGTYSTLKVQPAELEDSGVYFCASSQDLTGNTIYFGEGSWLTVV.

In its sample, this clonotype was seen many times. The rearrangement links TRBV18 to TRBJ2-7; D is perhaps TRBD1 (6 bases). The V gene's germline CDR1 is KGHSH and CDR2 LQKENI. CDR3 length equals 13 residues. V was shortened by 3 bases and J by 5 bases, with 11 bases between the two germline ends. The chain's CDR3 is CASSPIPGDEQYF. As DNA, the CDR3 is TGTGCCAGCTCACCTATTCCAGGGGACGAGCAGTACTTC. Using reference TRBV18 and TRBJ2-7 for the parts outside the CDR3, the full variable domain is NAGVMQNPRHLVRRRGQEARLRCSPMKGHSHVYWYRQLPEEGLKFMVYLQKENIIDESGMPKERFSAEFPKEGPSILRIQQVVRGDSAAYFCASSPIPGDEQYFGPGTRLTVT.

This clonotype was seen a handful of times. The rearrangement joins TRBV14 to TRBJ2-7; D is uncertain. Germline-derived CDR1 and CDR2 are SGHDN and FVKESK. Trimming left V 1 base short and J 3 bases short, with 13 bases between. The CDR3 has 15 amino acids. The CDR3 spells CASSQGFGIRYEQYF. In DNA form, the CDR3 reads TGTGCCAGCAGCCAAGGATTTGGGATCCGCTACGAGCAGTACTTC.

Notes on this clonotype: This sequence may be a read error, since a much larger clone differs from it by one base. The chain joins TRBV6-2 or TRBV6-3 to TRBJ1-6, with D maybe TRBD1 (6 bases). The CDR3 length is 17 residues. Germline CDR1 reads MNHEY; CDR2 reads SVGEGT. CDR3: CASSVTGGQRRNSPPHF. CDR3 nucleotides: TGTGCCAGCAGTGTCACCGGTGGACAGAGAAGGAATTCACCCCCCCACTTT.

In its sample, this clonotype was seen many times. The chain couples TRBV30 to TRBJ2-2; tentatively, D is TRBD2 (6 bases). V was pared by 4 bases and J by 6 bases, with 15 bases between. Per germline, CDR1 GTSNPN and CDR2 SVGIG (reference sequence). The CDR3 extends over 14 amino acids. The CDR3 bases are TGTGCCTGGATGTACGGGAGAGCCCCCGGGGAGCTGTTTTTT. This codes for CAWMYGRAPGELFF.

This clonotype was seen at least ten times. The V gene is TRBV7-3, the J gene TRBJ2-1; possibly TRBD1 for D (5 bases). The ends were cut back, 5 bases at V and 2 bases at J, with 16 bases in the middle. Germline loops: CDR1 SGHTA, CDR2 FQGTGA. This CDR3 region has 16 residues. CDR3 loop: CASSPKGLVAYNEQFF. For the CDR3, the DNA is TGTGCCAGCAGCCCTAAGGGGCTAGTTGCCTACAATGAGCAGTTCTTC.